The 12 T cell receptor beta chains below were found in one sample sequenced in a study of T cell responses to AZD1222 COVID-19 vaccine. Clones were read by immunoSEQ multiplex PCR, and TCRdb kept only the in-frame ones, dropping some. The sample lists 100,000 to 120,000 clones; about 87% were seen once. The sequenced sample was peripheral blood, obtained on day 0 of AZD1222 vaccination. The receptors stem from an adult in good health.

The chain uses TRBV12-5 and TRBJ1-1; D may be TRBD1 (6 bases). The length of the CDR3 is 16 residues. Trimming removed 0 bases from V and 1 base from J, with 12 bases in between. Looked up from germline, CDR1 is LGHNT and CDR2 is FRNRAP. The CDR3 reads CASGLVVGATNTEAFF. CDR3 in DNA: TGTGCTAGTGGTTTGGTGGTGGGGGCCACGAACACTGAAGCTTTCTTT.

V usage is TRBV5-5 and J usage is TRBJ2-7, with 7 bases lining up with TRBD1. The CDR3 loop spans 14 amino acids. V was clipped by 3 bases and J by 3 bases; unmatched bases: 6. CDR1 is SGHKS and CDR2 is YYEKEE in the germline V gene (reference sequence). CDR3 protein: CASSSGTAFYEQYF. The CDR3, as DNA: TGTGCCAGCAGCTCCGGGACAGCCTTCTACGAGCAGTACTTC. Filled out from reference TRBV5-5 and TRBJ2-7, the complete variable domain reads DAGVTQSPTHLIKTRGQQVTLRCSPISGHKSVSWYQQVLGQGPQFIFQYYEKEERGRGNFPDRFSARQFPNYSSELNVNALLLGDSALYLCASSSGTAFYEQYFGPGTRLTVT.

V usage is TRBV6-1 and J usage is TRBJ1-3; the D is unclear. This CDR3 has 16 residues. From germline, CDR1 is MNHNS and CDR2 SASEGT. V lost 2 bases and J lost 0, with 11 bases in between. CDR3 loop: CASSETRLLSGNTIYF. The CDR3 nucleotides are TGTGCCAGCAGTGAAACACGGTTGCTCTCTGGAAACACCATATATTTT.

The chain links TRBV6-5 to TRBJ1-1; D not certain. CDR1 MNHEY and CDR2 SVGAGI come from the germline V gene. The CDR3 contains 11 residues. V was cut by 7 bases and J by 10 bases, with 13 bases left in between. CDR3 coding DNA: TGTGCCAGCATCTACCAAACGGGAGCTTTCTTT. Translation gives CASIYQTGAFF.

V and J are TRBV5-4 and TRBJ2-7, with TRBD2 identical over 10 bases. Germline CDR1 reads SGHNT; CDR2 reads YYREEE (reference sequence). V dropped 4 bases and J dropped 4; count of bases not matched to a gene: 8. The CDR3 covers 15 residues. CDR3 coding DNA: TGTGCCAGCAGCGGGAAGAGCGGGGGGGGTTACGAGCAGTACTTC. Protein: CASSGKSGGGYEQYF.

The chain joins TRBV27 to TRBJ1-2; D is possibly TRBD1 (5 bases). CDR3 length equals 17 residues. Trimming took 6 bases from V and 8 from J, leaving 28 bases between them. Germline V lookup: CDR1 MNHEY, CDR2 SMNVEV (reference sequence). The CDR3 DNA is TGTGCCAGCAGGTCAGCCGGGACGGCGGGAGTTCAATTCGGCTACACCTTC. It is translated as CASRSAGTAGVQFGYTF.

This clone was observed once. The chain is built from TRBV19 and TRBJ1-5, with a possible D match to TRBD1 (6 bases). Trimming left V 7 bases short and J 0 bases short, with 13 bases between. The germline V gene encodes CDR1 LNHDA and CDR2 SQIVND (reference sequence). This CDR3 region has 15 residues. The CDR3 loop reads CASKEGGYSNQPQHF. CDR3 in DNA: TGTGCCAGTAAGGAAGGGGGTTATAGCAATCAGCCCCAGCATTTT. The whole variable domain, filled in from reference TRBV19 and TRBJ1-5, reads DGGITQSPKYLFRKEGQNVTLSCEQNLNHDAMYWYRQDPGQGLRLIYYSQIVNDFQKGDIAEGYSVSREKKESFPLTVTSAQKNPTAFYLCASKEGGYSNQPQHFGDGTRLSIL.

The chain links TRBV5-1 to TRBJ1-4; D uncertain. The CDR3 is made up of 13 amino acids. The V gene lost 5 bases and the J gene lost 6 bases, with 11 bases spanning the gap. CDR1 and CDR2 from the germline V gene are SGHRS and YFSETQ. The DNA of the CDR3 is TGCGCCAGCAGTCGGGGTGGGGATGAAAAACTGTTTTTT. Its protein is CASSRGGDEKLFF.

This rearrangement joins TRBV27 to TRBJ1-1; possible D gene TRBD1, 5 bases. The V and J ends lost 7 bases and 3 bases respectively, with 18 bases between them. Germline CDR1 MNHEY, CDR2 SMNVEV (reference sequence). CDR3 length: 15 amino acids. The CDR3 reads CASNDSPGDDTEAFF. The CDR3 bases are TGTGCCAGCAATGACAGTCCAGGAGACGACACTGAAGCTTTCTTT.

The rearrangement joins TRBV14 to TRBJ1-1; D gene unclear. The CDR3 runs to 13 residues. Trimming took off 4 bases at V and 0 bases at J, with 6 bases between the two ends. Per the germline V gene, CDR1 is SGHDN and CDR2 is FVKESK. Here the CDR3 DNA reads TGTGCCAGCAGCCCCTCACTGAACACTGAAGCTTTCTTT. This codes for CASSPSLNTEAFF. The variable domain in full, completed from reference TRBV14 and TRBJ1-1, reads EAGVTQFPSHSVIEKGQTVTLRCDPISGHDNLYWYRRVMGKEIKFLLHFVKESKQDESGMPNNRFLAERTGGTYSTLKVQPAELEDSGVYFCASSPSLNTEAFFGQGTRLTVV.

This sequence joins TRBV19 and TRBJ1-6; tentatively, D is TRBD1 (5 bases). The CDR3 sequence is 18 residues long. V was clipped by 7 bases and J by 7 bases, with 26 bases between them. The germline V gene has CDR1 LNHDA and CDR2 SQIVND (reference sequence). The CDR3 is CASTYGGARIRGNSPLHF. In nucleotides, the CDR3 is TGTGCCAGTACCTACGGCGGGGCCCGAATCCGGGGAAATTCACCCCTCCACTTT.

The chain links TRBV5-1 to TRBJ1-2; D gene unclear. Between the trimmed V and J ends, which lost 5 bases and 3 bases, there was a span of 5 bases. Germline V gene data show CDR1 as SGHRS and CDR2 as YFSETQ. The CDR3 length is 11 residues. CDR3: CASSGDYGYTF. The DNA of the CDR3 is TGCGCCAGCAGTGGGGACTATGGCTACACCTTC.